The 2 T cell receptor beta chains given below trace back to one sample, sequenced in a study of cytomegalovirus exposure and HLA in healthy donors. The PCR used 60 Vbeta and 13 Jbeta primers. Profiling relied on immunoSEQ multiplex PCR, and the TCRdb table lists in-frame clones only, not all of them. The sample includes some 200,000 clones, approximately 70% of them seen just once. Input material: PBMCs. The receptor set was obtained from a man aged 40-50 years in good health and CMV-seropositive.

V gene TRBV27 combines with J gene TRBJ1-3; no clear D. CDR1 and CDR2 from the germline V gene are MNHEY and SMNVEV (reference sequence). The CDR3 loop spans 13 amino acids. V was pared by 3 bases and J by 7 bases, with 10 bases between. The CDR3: CASSLAGGNTIYF. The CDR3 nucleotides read TGTGCCAGCAGTTTGGCAGGAGGGAACACCATATATTTT.

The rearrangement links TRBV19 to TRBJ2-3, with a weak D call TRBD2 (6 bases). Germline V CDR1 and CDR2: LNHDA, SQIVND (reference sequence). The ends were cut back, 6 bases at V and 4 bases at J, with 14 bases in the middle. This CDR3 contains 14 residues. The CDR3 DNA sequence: TGTGCCAGTAGCTTCGCGGGGCATTCAGATACGCAGTATTTT. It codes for CASSFAGHSDTQYF.